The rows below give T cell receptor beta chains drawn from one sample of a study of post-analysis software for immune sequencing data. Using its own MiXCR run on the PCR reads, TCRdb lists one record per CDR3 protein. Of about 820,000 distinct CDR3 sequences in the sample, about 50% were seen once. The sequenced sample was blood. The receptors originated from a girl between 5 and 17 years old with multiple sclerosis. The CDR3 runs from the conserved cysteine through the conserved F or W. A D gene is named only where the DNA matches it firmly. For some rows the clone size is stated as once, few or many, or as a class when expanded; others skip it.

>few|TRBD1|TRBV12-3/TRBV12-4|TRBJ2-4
CASSRGQRNIQYF
TGTGCCAGCAGTAGGGGACAGAGAAACATTCAGTACTTC
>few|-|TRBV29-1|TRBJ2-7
CAAGGYEQYF
TGCGCCGCGGGCGGCTACGAGCAGTACTTC
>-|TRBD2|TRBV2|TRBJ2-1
CASNLAGGVDEQFF
TGTGCCAGCAACCTAGCGGGAGGGGTCGATGAGCAGTTCTTC
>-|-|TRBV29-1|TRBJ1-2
CSVDFGGGGVRYGYTF
TGCAGCGTTGATTTCGGGGGCGGGGGAGTTAGGTATGGCTACACCTTC
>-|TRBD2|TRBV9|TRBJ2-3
CASSVVASGARQDTQYF
TGTGCCAGCAGCGTAGTGGCTAGCGGGGCCCGGCAGGATACGCAGTATTTT
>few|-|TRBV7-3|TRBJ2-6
CASSIWDSSTGANVLTF
TGTGCCAGCAGCATATGGGACTCATCAACTGGGGCCAACGTCCTGACTTTC
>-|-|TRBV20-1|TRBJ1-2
CSARDRAHNYNYGYTF
TGCAGTGCTAGAGATCGGGCCCACAACTATAACTATGGCTACACCTTC
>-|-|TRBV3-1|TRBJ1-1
CASSSGRGWDTEAFF
TGTGCCAGCAGCTCAGGACGGGGGTGGGACACTGAAGCTTTCTTT
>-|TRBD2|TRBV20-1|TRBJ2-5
CSATLSAGGETQYF
TGCAGTGCCACCCTCTCGGCGGGGGGAGAGACCCAGTACTTC
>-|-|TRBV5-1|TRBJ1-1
CASTLGRRNTEAFF
TGCGCCAGCACTCTGGGACGGAGGAACACTGAAGCTTTCTTT
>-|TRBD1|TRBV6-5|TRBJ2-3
CASSYWTGFADTQYF
TGTGCCAGCAGTTACTGGACAGGGTTCGCAGATACGCAGTATTTT
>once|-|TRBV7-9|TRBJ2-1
CASRVGTSGYNEQFF
TGTGCCAGCAGAGTCGGGACCAGCGGGTACAATGAGCAGTTCTTC
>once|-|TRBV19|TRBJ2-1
CASSIGAVEQFF
TGTGCCAGTAGTATAGGAGCGGTTGAGCAGTTCTTC
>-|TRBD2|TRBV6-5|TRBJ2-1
CASSYTSGRSNNEQFF
TGTGCCAGCAGTTACACTAGCGGGAGGAGCAACAATGAGCAGTTCTTC
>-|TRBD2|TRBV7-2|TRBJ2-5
CASSWGLAGGETQYF
TGTGCCAGCAGCTGGGGACTAGCGGGGGGGGAGACCCAGTACTTC
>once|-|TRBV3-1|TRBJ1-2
CASRQTVARAANYGYTF
TGTGCCAGCAGGCAAACGGTGGCCAGGGCAGCTAACTATGGCTACACCTTC